This T cell receptor (beta chain) was sequenced for a study of T-cell reconstitution after alpha-beta-depleted transplantation in children. V lost 1 base to trimming and J lost 2 bases, with 8 bases between them. Germline V gene data show CDR1 as SGHTA and CDR2 as FQGTGA. The CDR3 contains 14 residues. This sample's TCRbeta library carried unique molecular identifier barcodes. A single record per CDR3 protein comes from TCRdb applying MiXCR to the PCR reads. The data contain 200,000 to 300,000 distinct CDR3 sequences, about 11% of them singletons. The clonotype originates from a human donor who donated a stem cell graft to a child with acute lymphoblastic leukemia. Sample: PBMCs from the stem cell graft donor, taken from the stem cell graft. V and J are TRBV7-3 and TRBJ2-5; tentative D call: TRBD2 (5 bases). The DNA for the CDR3 is TGTGCCAGCAGCTTAATTGCGGGTCAAGAGACCCAGTACTTC. Protein product: CASSLIAGQETQYF.